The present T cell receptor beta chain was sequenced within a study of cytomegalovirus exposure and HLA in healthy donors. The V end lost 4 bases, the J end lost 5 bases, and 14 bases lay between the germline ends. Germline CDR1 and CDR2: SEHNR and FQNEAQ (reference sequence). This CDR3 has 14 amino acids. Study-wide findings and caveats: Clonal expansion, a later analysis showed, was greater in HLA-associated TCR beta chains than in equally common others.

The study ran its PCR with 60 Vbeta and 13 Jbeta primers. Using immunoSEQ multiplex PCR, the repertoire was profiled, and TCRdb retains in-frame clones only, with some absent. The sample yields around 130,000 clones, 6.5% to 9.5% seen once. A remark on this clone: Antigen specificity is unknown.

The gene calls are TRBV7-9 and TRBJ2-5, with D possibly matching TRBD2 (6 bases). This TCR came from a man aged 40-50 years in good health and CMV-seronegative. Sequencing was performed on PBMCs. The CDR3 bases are TGTGCCAGCAGCTCCCGGGGGAGCGTGGAGACCCAGTACTTC. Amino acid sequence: CASSSRGSVETQYF.